A selection of T cell receptor beta chains follows, all from one sample in a study of CD8 T cells in ankylosing spondylitis. TCRdb ran MiXCR on the 5' RACE reads and lists one entry per CDR3 protein. The sample lists some 130,000 distinct CDR3 sequences, 12% to 15% occurring once. Sequencing input: blood, either unsorted or a sorted T cell fraction (not recorded which). The receptor set was obtained from a female donor with ankylosing spondylitis or in good health (not recorded which). The CDR3 runs from the conserved cysteine through the conserved F or W. Size tells how often a clone was seen (once, few, many) or the class of an expanded clone, and some rows leave it out.

clone_size j_call v_call cdr3_aa
few TRBJ2-1 TRBV11-2 CASSLDIGDEQFF
few TRBJ2-7 TRBV5-1 CASSGQGIVDEQYF
many TRBJ2-2 TRBV20-1 CSARQGGTGELFF
many TRBJ2-1 TRBV2 CASKAGVTNEQFF
many TRBJ1-2 TRBV7-9 CASSLVGSTNGYTF
few TRBJ2-1 TRBV12-3/TRBV12-4 CASSPRGGEYYNEQFF
few TRBJ1-5 TRBV12-3/TRBV12-4 CASRLTGAISNQPQHF
few TRBJ1-5 TRBV2 CASDWDSNQPQHF
many TRBJ2-3 TRBV24-1 CATGQGGVASTDTQYF
many TRBJ1-5 TRBV5-1 CASSLLPSSNQPQHF
few TRBJ2-7 TRBV29-1 CSAGTGSYEQYF
few TRBJ1-1 TRBV20-1 CSAIDAQRLGNTEAFF
. TRBJ1-5 TRBV24-1 CATSAGAGNQSQHF
few TRBJ2-2 TRBV2 CASRTSGKNTGELFF
. TRBJ1-1 TRBV19 CASRRQGIMNTEAFF
. TRBJ1-1 TRBV9 CASSAEVRTEAFF
few TRBJ1-5 TRBV20-1 CSAGRGRWSNQPQHF
. TRBJ1-4 TRBV5-5 CASSRQGGNEKLFF
. TRBJ2-1 TRBV5-1 CASSQSGQISYNEQFF
many TRBJ1-4 TRBV28 CASSVGTNNEKLFF
many TRBJ2-7 TRBV7-2 CASSLTRVSSYEQYF
. TRBJ1-3 TRBV5-1 CASSLEGRAGNTIYF
. TRBJ2-3 TRBV7-3 CASSVAGGPSDTQYF
many TRBJ2-3 TRBV20-1 CSAQAGGGFTDTQYF
many TRBJ2-1 TRBV5-1 CASSFYGYRDEQFF
few TRBJ2-1 TRBV5-1 CASSLEGRSYNEQFF
many TRBJ2-3 TRBV20-1 CSAEPKAGVLDTQYF
. . TRBV10-3 CAIKRGQDSNQPQYF
many TRBJ2-1 TRBV7-2 CASSKGNEQFF
many TRBJ1-1 TRBV12-3/TRBV12-4 CASTLGGDTEAFF
many TRBJ2-7 TRBV5-6 CASSSLTVNSYEQYF
few TRBJ2-7 TRBV6-2/TRBV6-3 CASSYVFDARTYEQYF
few TRBJ2-7 TRBV10-3 CAISESGEQYF
many TRBJ1-3 TRBV10-3 CATGGTGNTIYF
many TRBJ2-1 TRBV20-1 CSARDGASGRFNEQFF
. TRBJ1-2 TRBV11-3 CASSFRQGSSVHAGYTF
. TRBJ1-5 TRBV5-5 CASSLAAGFQPQHF
many TRBJ1-4 TRBV5-1 CASSLRGQGSNEKLFF
. TRBJ2-5 TRBV7-3 CASSRHRWQTQYF
few TRBJ1-5 TRBV6-1 CASSRDANQPQHF
many TRBJ1-5 TRBV10-3 CAISEISGNQPQHF
few TRBJ2-1 TRBV12-3/TRBV12-4 CASSSGTHYNEQFF
few TRBJ2-5 TRBV5-4 CASSLPSGGVETQYF
many TRBJ1-2 TRBV3-1 CASSQAGAPDGYTF